This paragraph reports one T cell receptor (beta chain). This clonotype was found a few times. Which antigen it targets is not known. Base qualities are not provided; no much larger clone lies one nucleotide away. According to the study, the label for this sample's treatment or condition signals: live attenuated yellow fever vaccine strain. At every blood-draw timepoint, two biological replicates of bulk PBMCs were collected. PBMCs were isolated from peripheral blood using a standard Ficoll-Paque protocol. TriZol was used to extract RNA from bulk PBMCs, from CD4 and CD8 fractions, and from dextramer-positive and dextramer-negative fractions. The data were obtained in a study of T cells after yellow fever vaccination (dated by TCRdb to the late 2010s). Study-wide context: The SMART-Seq v4 Ultra Low Input RNA kit was used to prepare libraries from fractions with low cell numbers. To follow T-cell clones before and after both primary and booster YFV17D yellow fever vaccination, bulk TCR alpha and beta repertoires underwent longitudinal sequencing. Two healthy male donors, one aged 18 to 30 and one aged 30 to 40 years, were included in the cohort. Blood was drawn at multiple timepoints before and after primary and secondary immunization, with bulk PBMC replicates and cell subsets isolated. Overall study outcomes, separate from this receptor: Because only two donors were included in the study, the extent to which the findings can be generalized is limited. Because abundant contaminating clonotypes from the bulk population could be contained in FACS-sorted repertoires, computational filtering was required. Compared with the primary T-cell response, the secondary T-cell response was weaker but faster, peaking on day 5 rather than day 15. After the booster, most of the clones that had expanded following primary vaccination were detected again (roughly 96% of CD4 and around 88% of CD8), which suggests that memory was broadly maintained. A small fraction of clonotypes appeared in both the CD4 and CD8 compartments, likely as a result of convergent recombination.

Trimming accounts for 6 bases at V and 1 base at J, while the number of junction bases matched to no gene is 7. Spanning cysteine to phenylalanine, the CDR3 consists of 15 amino acids. The sequence is cut down to CDR3 DNA, 45 bases in frame from base 1. CDR1 and CDR2, per the germline V gene, are MNHEY and SVGAGI. TCR cDNA was synthesized by 5'RACE template switching, through which a universal primer site and unique molecular identifiers were introduced. Priming of cDNA synthesis was performed from both the TCR alpha and TCR beta constant segments. Libraries were amplified in two PCR steps, with sample barcodes and sequencing adapters added in the second step. Libraries were sequenced on Illumina HiSeq 2500 (2x100 bp) or NovaSeq (2x150 bp). The authors processed their data as follows. Demultiplexing of reads and collapsing into UMI consensus sequences were performed with MIGEC, and V(D)J alignment was carried out with MiXCR. Vaccine-responding clonotypes were identified with edgeR using replicate PBMC samples, with FDR below 0.01 and a log2 fold change above 5 up to day 15 being required. Bulk clonotypes were assigned CD4 or CD8 identity according to which sequenced CD4 or CD8 repertoire held them at higher abundance. The raw public reads went through TCRdb reprocessing: fastp at Q25, MiXCR clone calling, in-frame beta chains kept. Each entry is one CDR3 protein sequence, shown with its most common DNA and genes. The V and J calls follow TCRdb's processing rather than the paper's. Present in this sample are 350,000 or so distinct CDR3 sequences, 7% to 9% of which were seen just once. The top ten constitute 15% to 20% of the sample.

The receptor was isolated from a man between 18 and 35 years old who received the YFV17D yellow fever vaccine. Rearrangement joined TRBV6-5 to TRBJ2-5; 8 central bases correspond to TRBD2. Source: PBMCs, taken around 45 days after the first yellow fever vaccination. The CDR3 in this case is CASRLSGTSQETQYF. The DNA is as follows: TGTGCCAGCAGATTGTCCGGGACTAGCCAAGAGACCCAGTACTTC.